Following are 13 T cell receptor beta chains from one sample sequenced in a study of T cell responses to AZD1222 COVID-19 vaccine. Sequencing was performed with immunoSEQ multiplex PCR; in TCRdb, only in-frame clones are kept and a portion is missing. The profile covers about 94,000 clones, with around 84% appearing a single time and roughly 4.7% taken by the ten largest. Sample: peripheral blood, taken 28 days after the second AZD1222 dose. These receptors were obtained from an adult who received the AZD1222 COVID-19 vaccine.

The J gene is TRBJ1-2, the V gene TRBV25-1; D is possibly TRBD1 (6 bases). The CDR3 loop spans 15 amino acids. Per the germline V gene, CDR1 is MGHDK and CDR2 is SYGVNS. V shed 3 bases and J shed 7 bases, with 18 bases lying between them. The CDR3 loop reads CASSDSRGGAGGYTF. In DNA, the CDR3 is TGTGCCAGCAGTGACTCCCGGGGGGGCGCGGGTGGCTACACCTTC.

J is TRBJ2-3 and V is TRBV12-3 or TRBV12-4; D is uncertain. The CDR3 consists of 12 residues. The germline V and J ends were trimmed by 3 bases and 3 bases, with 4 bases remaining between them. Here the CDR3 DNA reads TGTGCCAGCAGTTTGGAAACAGATACGCAGTATTTT. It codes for CASSLETDTQYF.

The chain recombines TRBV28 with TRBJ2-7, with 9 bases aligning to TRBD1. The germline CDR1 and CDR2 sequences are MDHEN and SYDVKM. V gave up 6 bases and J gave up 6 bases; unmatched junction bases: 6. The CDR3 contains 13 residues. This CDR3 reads CASRRTGVLEQYF. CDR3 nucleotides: TGTGCCAGCAGAAGGACAGGGGTTCTCGAGCAGTACTTC.

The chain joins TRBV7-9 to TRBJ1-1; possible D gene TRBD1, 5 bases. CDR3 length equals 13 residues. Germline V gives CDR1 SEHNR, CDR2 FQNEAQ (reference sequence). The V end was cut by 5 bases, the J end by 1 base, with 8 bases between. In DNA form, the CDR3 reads TGTGCCAGCAGCGTGGGGCGGAACACTGAAGCTTTCTTT. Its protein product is CASSVGRNTEAFF.

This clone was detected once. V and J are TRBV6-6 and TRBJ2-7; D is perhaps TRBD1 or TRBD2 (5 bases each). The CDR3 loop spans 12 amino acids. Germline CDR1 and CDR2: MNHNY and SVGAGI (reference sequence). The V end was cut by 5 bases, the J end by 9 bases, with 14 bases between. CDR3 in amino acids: CASSRDPRGQYF. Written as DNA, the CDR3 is TGTGCCAGCAGTCGGGACCCTCGGGGGCAGTACTTC.

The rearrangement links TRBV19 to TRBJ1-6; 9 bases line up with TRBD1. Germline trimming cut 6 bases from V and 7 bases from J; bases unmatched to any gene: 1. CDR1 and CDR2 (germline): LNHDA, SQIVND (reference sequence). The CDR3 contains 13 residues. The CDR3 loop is CASRTGGNSPLHF. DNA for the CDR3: TGTGCCAGTAGGACAGGGGGGAATTCACCCCTCCACTTT.

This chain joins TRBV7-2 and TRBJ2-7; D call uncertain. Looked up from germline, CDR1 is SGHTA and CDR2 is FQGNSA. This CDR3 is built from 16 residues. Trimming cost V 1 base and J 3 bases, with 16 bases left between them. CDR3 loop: CASSLVWRKPIYEQYF. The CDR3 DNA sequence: TGTGCCAGCAGCTTAGTCTGGCGGAAGCCGATCTACGAGCAGTACTTC.

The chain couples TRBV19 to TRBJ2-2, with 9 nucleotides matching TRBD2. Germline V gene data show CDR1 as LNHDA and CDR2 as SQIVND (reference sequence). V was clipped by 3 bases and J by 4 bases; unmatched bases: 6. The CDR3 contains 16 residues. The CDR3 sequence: CASSIGGRGGTGELFF. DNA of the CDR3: TGTGCCAGTAGTATCGGCGGGAGGGGAGGCACCGGGGAGCTGTTTTTT.

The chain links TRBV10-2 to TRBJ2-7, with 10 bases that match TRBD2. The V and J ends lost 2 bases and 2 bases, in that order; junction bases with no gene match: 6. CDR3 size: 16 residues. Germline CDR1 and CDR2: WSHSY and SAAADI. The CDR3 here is CASSELRTSGAYEQYF. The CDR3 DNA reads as TGCGCCAGCAGTGAGCTCAGGACTAGCGGCGCCTACGAGCAGTACTTC.

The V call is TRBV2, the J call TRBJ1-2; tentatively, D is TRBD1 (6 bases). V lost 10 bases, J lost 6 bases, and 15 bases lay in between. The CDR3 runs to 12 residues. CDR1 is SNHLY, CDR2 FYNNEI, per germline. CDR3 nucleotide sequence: TGTGCCATCTACGAGGGGGTTGATGGCTACACCTTC. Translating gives CAIYEGVDGYTF.

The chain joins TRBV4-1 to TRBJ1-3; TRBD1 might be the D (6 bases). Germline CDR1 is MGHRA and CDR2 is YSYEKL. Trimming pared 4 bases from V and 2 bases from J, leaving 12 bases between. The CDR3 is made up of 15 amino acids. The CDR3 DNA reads TGCGCCAGCAGCCGACTACAGGGTGCTGGAAACACCATATATTTT. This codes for CASSRLQGAGNTIYF.

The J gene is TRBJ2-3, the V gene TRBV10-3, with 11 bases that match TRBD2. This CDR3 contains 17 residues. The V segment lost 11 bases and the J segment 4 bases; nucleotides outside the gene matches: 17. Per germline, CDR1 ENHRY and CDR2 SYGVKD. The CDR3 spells CASRPLRLAGSPDTQYF. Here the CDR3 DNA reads TGTGCCTCCAGGCCCCTCAGACTAGCGGGGTCACCAGATACGCAGTATTTT.

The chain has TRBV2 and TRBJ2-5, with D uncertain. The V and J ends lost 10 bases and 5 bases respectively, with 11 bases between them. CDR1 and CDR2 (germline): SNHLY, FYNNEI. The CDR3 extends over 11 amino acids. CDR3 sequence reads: CAILSVETQYF. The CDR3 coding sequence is TGTGCCATCCTTTCAGTGGAGACCCAGTACTTC.